The entry below describes one T cell receptor beta chain. These data come from a study of glioma-infiltrating T cells after dendritic cell vaccination. V lost 9 bases to trimming and J lost 3 bases, with 17 bases between them. CDR1 is SNHLY, CDR2 FYNNEI, per germline. The CDR3 extends over 15 amino acids. TCRdb keeps only in-frame clones here, not all; method: immunoSEQ multiplex PCR. The profile shows about 99,000 clones, roughly 76% of them singletons. V gene TRBV2 combines with J gene TRBJ2-2, with TRBD1 as a possible D gene (6 bases). The TCR comes from a human donor with glioblastoma. Specimen: blood, collected before dendritic cell vaccination. The CDR3 nucleotides are TGTGCCAGATCAACCGGGACACTGGACACCGGGGAGCTGTTTTTT. It codes for CARSTGTLDTGELFF. The entire variable domain, with the rest obtained from reference TRBV2 and TRBJ2-2, is as follows: EPEVTQTPSHQVTQMGQEVILRCVPISNHLYFYWYRQILGQKVEFLVSFYNNEISEKSEIFDDQFSVERPDGSNFTLKIRSTKLEDSAMYFCARSTGTLDTGELFFGEGSRLTVL.